Following are 26 T cell receptor beta chains from one sample sequenced in a study of post-analysis software for immune sequencing data. Study results and caveats: With TRBV5-6, TRBV5-1 and TRBV20-1 included, about five TRBV segments were more frequent in patients than in controls.

Their target antigens are unknown. TCR beta cDNA libraries had unique molecular identifiers. TCRdb re-called the PCR reads with MiXCR, one entry per CDR3 protein. The sample lists around 710,000 distinct CDR3 sequences; about 43% were seen once. Material for sequencing was blood. Source of these receptors: a girl between 10 and 17 years old with multiple sclerosis.

The rearrangement uses TRBV7-9 and TRBJ2-4; the match to TRBD2 covers 10 bases. The DNA end is a closer match to TRBJ2-7, so the J assignment may be wrong. The CDR3 totals 16 residues. Germline CDR1 reads SEHNR; CDR2 reads FQNEAQ (reference sequence). DNA of the CDR3: TGTGCCAGCAGCCGTCCCGGGACTAGCGTGACCTACGAGCAGTACTTC. Translating it yields CASSRPGTSVTYEQYF.

The chain employs TRBV6-1 and TRBJ2-1; D not resolved. V was trimmed by 8 bases and J by 3 bases, leaving 11 bases between them. The CDR3 spans 13 residues. The germline CDR1 and CDR2 sequences are MNHNS and SASEGT. CDR3 sequence reads: CASHYNLYNEQFF. Here the CDR3 DNA reads TGTGCCAGCCATTATAACCTCTACAATGAGCAGTTCTTC.

V and J are TRBV9 and TRBJ2-1; D is perhaps TRBD1 (5 bases). CDR1 is SGDLS, CDR2 YYNGEE, per germline. This CDR3 has 15 residues. The germline V and J ends were trimmed by 2 bases and 0 bases, with 9 bases remaining between them. This CDR3 is CASSVTDLSYNEQFF. The CDR3 DNA reads as TGTGCCAGCAGCGTGACAGACCTCTCCTACAATGAGCAGTTCTTC.

This clonotype turned up a few times. The V and J genes are TRBV6-6 and TRBJ2-1; 8 positions agree with TRBD2. Germline CDR1 and CDR2: MNHNY and SVGAGI (reference sequence). This CDR3 has 14 residues. J was trimmed by 8 bases and V by 6 bases; bases with no gene match: 9. The CDR3 sequence is CASRELAVRDEQFF. The DNA of the CDR3 is TGTGCCAGCAGGGAACTAGCGGTTAGGGATGAGCAGTTCTTC.

The chain uses TRBV20-1 and TRBJ2-3; tentatively, D is TRBD2 (6 bases). Trimming shortened V by 0 bases and J by 0 bases, and 13 bases separated the two germline ends. The CDR3 is made up of 16 amino acids. Per germline, CDR1 DFQATT and CDR2 SNEGSKA (reference sequence). This CDR3 reads CSARDGRGRSTDTQYF. CDR3 DNA: TGCAGTGCTAGAGATGGACGAGGGAGGAGCACAGATACGCAGTATTTT.

The CDR3 is CASGRTPNTEAFF. Here the CDR3 DNA reads TGTGCCAGCGGAAGGACACCGAACACTGAAGCTTTCTTT. This chain joins TRBV12-3 or TRBV12-4 and TRBJ1-1, with D possibly being TRBD1 (5 bases). CDR3 length equals 13 residues. V was trimmed by 8 bases and J by 1 base, leaving 11 bases between them.

V usage is TRBV10-3 and J usage is TRBJ2-4, with 8 bases identical to TRBD1. The last part of the DNA fits TRBJ2-5 better; the J call may be wrong. This CDR3 has 14 residues. Germline V gene lookup returns CDR1 ENHRY and CDR2 SYGVKD. For the CDR3, the DNA is TGTGCCATCAGTGACAGGGGGCCCCAAGAGACCCAGTACTTC. Its translation: CAISDRGPQETQYF.

This clonotype appeared a few times. The V gene is TRBV5-5, the J gene TRBJ1-2; TRBD1 is a possible D gene (6 bases). CDR1 SGHKS and CDR2 YYEKEE come from the germline V gene (reference sequence). This CDR3 has 14 residues. The V gene lost 4 bases and the J gene lost 0 bases, with 10 bases spanning the gap. The CDR3 nucleotides are TGTGCCAGCAGCAGACAGGAAACTAACTATGGCTACACCTTC. Its translation: CASSRQETNYGYTF.

Only a few counts were recorded for this clonotype. V and J are TRBV20-1 and TRBJ2-1; D not resolved. This CDR3 comprises 13 residues. CDR1 and CDR2 (germline): DFQATT, SNEGSKA (reference sequence). V was shortened by 0 bases and J by 7 bases, with 10 bases between the two germline ends. CDR3 amino acids: CSARESIANEQFF. The CDR3 region has the DNA TGCAGTGCTAGAGAGTCGATCGCGAATGAGCAGTTCTTC.

This clonotype was observed once. The chain has TRBV12-3 or TRBV12-4 and TRBJ1-6; D call uncertain. V was clipped by 6 bases and J by 6 bases, with 12 bases between them. This CDR3 has 14 amino acids. CDR3 amino acids: CASSQDKFNSPLHF. For the CDR3, the DNA is TGTGCCAGCAGCCAAGACAAATTTAATTCACCCCTCCACTTT.

The chain links TRBV27 to TRBJ2-3; TRBD2 is a possible D gene (5 bases). V was cut by 4 bases and J by 5 bases, with 10 bases left in between. CDR1 is MNHEY and CDR2 is SMNVEV in the germline V gene (reference sequence). The CDR3 runs to 13 residues. CDR3 DNA sequence: TGTGCCAGCAGTTGGGGTGAGGGAGATACGCAGTATTTT. Translation gives CASSWGEGDTQYF.

The table lists this clonotype with a few counts. This chain connects TRBV10-3 to TRBJ1-1; 8 bases are shared with TRBD1. CDR1 and CDR2 from the germline V gene are ENHRY and SYGVKD. V shed 6 bases and J 1 base; nucleotides not matched to a gene: 4. CDR3 length: 14 amino acids. CDR3 coding DNA: TGTGCCATCAGCGGGACAGGCGAGAACACTGAAGCTTTCTTT. This gives the protein CAISGTGENTEAFF.

Details on this clonotype: A much larger clone lies a single base off, so this may be a read error. The rearrangement joins TRBV2 to TRBJ2-7; 7 positions match TRBD1. The J call is doubtful: the DNA matches TRBJ2-5 better. CDR1 and CDR2 (germline): SNHLY, FYNNEI. This CDR3 is 15 amino acids long. CDR3 protein: CASSEERTGRKTQYF. CDR3 in DNA: TGTGCCAGCAGTGAAGAAAGGACAGGAAGGAAGACCCAGTACTTC.

The rearrangement uses TRBV28 and TRBJ2-7; no clear D gene. CDR3 size: 14 residues. Germline CDR1 reads MDHEN; CDR2 reads SYDVKM. Deletions cut 2 bases from V and 2 bases from J, with 10 bases between. The DNA of the CDR3 is TGTGCCAGCAGTTTAGTGGCCCCAGCCTACGAGCAGTACTTC. Its translation: CASSLVAPAYEQYF.

V and J are TRBV20-1 and TRBJ1-5; D remains ambiguous. The CDR3 has 14 amino acids. Per the germline V gene, CDR1 is DFQATT and CDR2 is SNEGSKA (reference sequence). Trimming cost V 5 bases and J 0 bases, with 11 bases left between them. The CDR3 reads CSARLSGSNQPQHF. DNA of the CDR3: TGCAGTGCTCGGTTGTCAGGTAGCAATCAGCCCCAGCATTTT.

This rearrangement joins TRBV11-2 to TRBJ2-1; TRBD2 agrees at 10 bases. This CDR3 has 17 amino acids. From germline, CDR1 is SGHAT and CDR2 FQNNGV. The ends lost 5 bases at V and 8 bases at J; junction bases unmatched: 15. This CDR3 is CASSKFPKAGGRDEQFF. The DNA for the CDR3 is TGTGCCAGCAGCAAGTTCCCCAAAGCGGGAGGGAGGGATGAGCAGTTCTTC. Together with reference TRBV11-2 and TRBJ2-1, the CDR3 gives the full variable domain: EAGVAQSPRYKIIEKRQSVAFWCNPISGHATLYWYQQILGQGPKLLIQFQNNGVVDDSQLPKDRFSAERLKGVDSTLKIQPAKLEDSAVYLCASSKFPKAGGRDEQFFGPGTRLTVL.

The chain joins TRBV7-2 to TRBJ1-6, with D possibly being TRBD1 (5 bases). Trimming removed 4 bases at V and 9 bases at J, with 22 bases between. CDR3 length equals 17 residues. CDR1 is SGHTA and CDR2 is FQGNSA in the germline V gene. CDR3 sequence (DNA): TGTGCCAGCAGCTCGGGCCCCGGGGGATATAGGAGTTCACCCCTCCACTTT. This translates into CASSSGPGGYRSSPLHF.

The CDR3 sequence: CASSRDGQSSYEQYF. The CDR3 coding sequence is TGTGCCAGCAGTCGGGACGGCCAAAGCTCCTACGAGCAGTACTTC. This chain connects TRBV28 to TRBJ2-7; the D call may be TRBD1 or TRBD2 (5 bases each). Trimming took off 5 bases at V and 0 bases at J, with 14 bases between the two ends. This CDR3 has 15 residues. CDR1 is MDHEN, CDR2 SYDVKM, per germline.

V gene TRBV5-1 combines with J gene TRBJ2-3; 11 bases fit TRBD1. J was trimmed by 4 bases and V by 2 bases; bases with no gene match: 9. From germline, CDR1 is SGHRS and CDR2 YFSETQ. CDR3 length: 17 amino acids. The CDR3, as DNA: TGCGCCAGCAGCTTCCAGGGACAGGGGGTTTACGCAGATACGCAGTATTTT. It encodes CASSFQGQGVYADTQYF.

This clonotype has more than one count but fewer than ten. The chain is built from TRBV6-1 and TRBJ2-2; TRBD1 agrees at 12 bases. Germline values: CDR1 MNHNS, CDR2 SASEGT. CDR3 length: 18 residues. V lost 7 bases, J lost 3 bases, and 12 bases stayed unmatched. Written as DNA, the CDR3 is TGTGCCAGCACAACTGTGTCGGGACAGGGGGCCGACACCGGGGAGCTGTTTTTT. Its protein product is CASTTVSGQGADTGELFF.

The V and J genes are TRBV29-1 and TRBJ2-3; D may correspond to TRBD1 or TRBD2 (7 bases each). The CDR3 spans 15 residues. The V and J ends lost 1 base and 3 bases respectively, with 14 bases between them. Germline lookup yields CDR1 SQVTM and CDR2 ANQGSEA. The CDR3 coding sequence is TGCAGCGTTGAAGGTCAGCGGGACAGTACAGATACGCAGTATTTT. Protein sequence: CSVEGQRDSTDTQYF.

This chain connects TRBV7-9 to TRBJ2-1; 12 nucleotides line up with TRBD2. From germline, CDR1 is SEHNR and CDR2 FQNEAQ (reference sequence). V shed 4 bases and J 7 bases; nucleotides not matched to a gene: 2. The CDR3 has 14 amino acids. DNA for the CDR3: TGTGCCAGCAGCTGGACTAGCGGGATGAATGAGCAGTTCTTC. Translated: CASSWTSGMNEQFF.

V and J are TRBV7-6 and TRBJ2-5; 7 nucleotides match TRBD1. There are 15 residues in the CDR3. Looked up from germline, CDR1 is SGHVS and CDR2 is FNYEAQ. The J segment lost 2 bases and the V segment lost 2 bases, leaving 5 bases of the junction unmatched. Here the CDR3 reads CASSLKQGIQETQYF. CDR3 bases: TGTGCCAGCAGCTTAAAACAGGGGATTCAAGAGACCCAGTACTTC.

The rearrangement links TRBV20-1 to TRBJ1-2; weak D call: TRBD1 (6 bases). CDR3 size: 12 residues. V lost 5 bases to trimming and J lost 2 bases, with 9 bases between them. Germline-derived CDR1 and CDR2 are DFQATT and SNEGSKA (reference sequence). The CDR3 DNA reads as TGCAGTGCTGTGGGACAAAACTATGGCTACACCTTC. Translation gives CSAVGQNYGYTF.

This chain uses TRBV29-1 with TRBJ2-5, with D possibly TRBD2 on 5 matching bases. The CDR3 runs to 13 residues. Germline-derived CDR1 and CDR2 are SQVTM and ANQGSEA. The V end was cut by 4 bases, the J end by 5 bases, with 14 bases between. CDR3 amino acids: CSVVGLRGETQYF. CDR3 in DNA: TGCAGCGTTGTTGGGCTGCGAGGGGAGACCCAGTACTTC. The full variable domain, with the rest looked up from reference TRBV29-1 and TRBJ2-5, is SAVISQKPSRDICQRGTSLTIQCQVDSQVTMMFWYRQQPGQSLTLIATANQGSEATYESGFVIDKFPISRPNLTFSTLTVSNMSPEDSSIYLCSVVGLRGETQYFGPGTRLLVL.

This sequence joins TRBV28 and TRBJ2-3, with D perhaps given as TRBD1 or TRBD2 (5 bases each). V lost 5 bases, J lost 1 base, and 16 bases lay in between. Germline CDR1 MDHEN, CDR2 SYDVKM. This CDR3 has 16 residues. The CDR3 spells CASSPGTSFGTDTQYF. The CDR3 DNA is TGTGCCAGCAGTCCCGGGACCTCCTTCGGCACAGATACGCAGTATTTT.